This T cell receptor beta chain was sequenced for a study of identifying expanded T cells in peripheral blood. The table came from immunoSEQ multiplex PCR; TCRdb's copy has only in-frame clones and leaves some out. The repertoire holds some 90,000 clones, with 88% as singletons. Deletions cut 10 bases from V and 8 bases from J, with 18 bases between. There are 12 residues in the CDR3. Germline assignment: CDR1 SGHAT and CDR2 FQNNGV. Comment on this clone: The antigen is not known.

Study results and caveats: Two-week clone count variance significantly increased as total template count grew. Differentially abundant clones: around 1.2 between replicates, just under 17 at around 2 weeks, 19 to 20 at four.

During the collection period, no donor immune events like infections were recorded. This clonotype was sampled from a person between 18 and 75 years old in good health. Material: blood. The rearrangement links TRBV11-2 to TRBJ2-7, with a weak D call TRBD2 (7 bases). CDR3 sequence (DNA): TGTGCCACTCTCCAAGGGGGGGGGCAGCAGTACTTC. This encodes CATLQGGGQQYF.